The 20 T cell receptor beta chains below were found in one sample sequenced in a study of shared T cell receptors in the human thymus. Generated by immunoSEQ multiplex PCR, the TCRdb table keeps only in-frame clones and is missing some. Of around 730,000 clones listed, 75% to 90% were seen once; the top ten hold over 0.008%. The sample also formed part of further work on human thymus T cells.

Material for sequencing was thymocytes. The source is a girl under three years old with a congenital heart defect.

The rearrangement joins TRBV6-5 to TRBJ1-6; D possibly corresponds to TRBD1 (6 bases). This CDR3 has 16 residues. V was trimmed by 4 bases and J by 9 bases, leaving 19 bases between them. CDR1 is MNHEY and CDR2 is SVGAGI in the germline V gene. DNA for the CDR3: TGTGCCAGCAGTTCTATCTCGGGACAACGTGTTTCACCCCTCCACTTT. Translation: CASSSISGQRVSPLHF.

This sequence joins TRBV6-5 and TRBJ2-3; D not resolved. The CDR3 is made up of 14 amino acids. Trimming took 2 bases from V and 2 from J, leaving 8 bases between them. Per germline, CDR1 MNHEY and CDR2 SVGAGI. The CDR3 sequence: CASSYGQPTDTQYF. CDR3 coding DNA: TGTGCCAGCAGTTACGGCCAACCCACAGATACGCAGTATTTT.

This CDR3 reads CASSLWTGGNYGYTF. DNA of the CDR3: TGCGCCAGCAGCCTATGGACAGGGGGCAACTATGGCTACACCTTC. The V call is TRBV4-1, the J call TRBJ1-2; TRBD1 aligns across 11 bases. The V and J ends lost 4 bases and 2 bases, in that order; junction bases with no gene match: 3. Germline V gene sequence: CDR1 MGHRA, CDR2 YSYEKL. The CDR3 length is 15 residues.

The chain has TRBV7-2 and TRBJ1-2; D is unclear. V lost 6 bases and J 1 base, leaving 12 bases between the germline ends. Germline V gene data show CDR1 as SGHTA and CDR2 as FQGNSA. The CDR3 runs 14 residues. CDR3 coding DNA: TGTGCCAGCAGTTATGACACAGTTAACTATGGCTACACCTTC. Its protein product is CASSYDTVNYGYTF.

The genes are TRBV7-8 and TRBJ2-5, with 7 nucleotides matching TRBD2. After removal of 3 bases from V and 1 base from J, the junction contained 5 bases not matched to a gene. CDR3 size: 15 residues. In germline, CDR1 is SGHVS, CDR2 FQNEAQ. CDR3 sequence (DNA): TGTGCCAGCAGCTTTGGTGGGGGGGTCCAAGAGACCCAGTACTTC. Translation gives CASSFGGGVQETQYF.

This clone has a single count. V is TRBV4-3 and J is TRBJ2-1, with D possibly TRBD2 on 5 matching bases. The CDR3 is made up of 13 amino acids. Trimming left V 0 bases short and J 12 bases short, with 12 bases between. Germline loops: CDR1 LGHNA, CDR2 YSLEER. CDR3 nucleotides: TGCGCCAGCAGCCAAGAAGTTAGCCGGGGGCAGTTCTTC. Its protein is CASSQEVSRGQFF.

The chain links TRBV29-1 to TRBJ2-1, with 7 bases aligning to TRBD2. Germline V gene data show CDR1 as SQVTM and CDR2 as ANQGSEA. The CDR3 is made up of 14 amino acids. Germline trimming cut 4 bases from V and 8 bases from J; bases unmatched to any gene: 11. CDR3 sequence (DNA): TGCAGCGTTGGTTGGACTAGGGTTAACGATGAGCAGTTCTTC. It encodes CSVGWTRVNDEQFF.

CDR3 region: CASSFINRGFSENTEAFF. In nucleotides, the CDR3 is TGTGCCAGCAGCTTTATAAACAGGGGCTTTAGTGAGAACACTGAAGCTTTCTTT. The rearrangement links TRBV5-6 to TRBJ1-1; 7 nucleotides agree with TRBD1. Germline assignment: CDR1 SGHDT and CDR2 YYEEEE. J gave up 1 base and V 2 bases, and 14 bases lay outside the gene matches. CDR3 length: 18 residues.

V and J are TRBV5-1 and TRBJ2-1; 8 bases agree with TRBD1. This CDR3 is 20 amino acids long. V was clipped by 6 bases and J by 1 base; unmatched bases: 21. Per germline, CDR1 SGHRS and CDR2 YFSETQ. CDR3 residues: CASTLFPGQETRISYNEQFF. CDR3 nucleotides: TGCGCCAGCACCCTATTCCCGGGACAGGAGACCCGTATATCCTACAATGAGCAGTTCTTC.

This clone was seen a few times. The chain joins TRBV6-1 to TRBJ1-6; D is unclear. Trimming took off 4 bases at V and 7 bases at J, with 11 bases between the two ends. The CDR3 contains 14 residues. The V gene's germline CDR1 is MNHNS and CDR2 SASEGT. The CDR3: CASSGGMGNSPLHF. The CDR3 DNA reads TGTGCCAGCAGTGGAGGGATGGGGAATTCACCCCTCCACTTT.

The chain employs TRBV4-1 and TRBJ1-2; no clear D gene. Trimming pared 0 bases from V and 8 bases from J, leaving 22 bases between. This CDR3 is built from 17 residues. In germline, CDR1 is MGHRA, CDR2 YSYEKL. The CDR3 protein is CASSQDPGSLPPWGYTF. CDR3 bases: TGCGCCAGCAGCCAAGATCCGGGGAGTCTTCCCCCCTGGGGCTACACCTTC.

CDR3 protein: CASGLGQPKNTEAFF. Written as DNA, the CDR3 is TGTGCTAGTGGTTTGGGACAGCCAAAGAACACTGAAGCTTTCTTT. This chain joins TRBV12-5 and TRBJ1-1, with D perhaps matching TRBD1 (5 bases). The CDR3 runs to 15 residues. The germline gives CDR1 LGHNT, CDR2 FRNRAP. Between the trimmed V and J ends, which lost 1 base and 1 base, there was a span of 10 bases.

The chain has TRBV2 and TRBJ2-2; D gene unclear. V lost 2 bases and J lost 6, with 7 bases in between. From germline, CDR1 is SNHLY and CDR2 FYNNEI. The CDR3 length is 13 residues. CDR3 residues: CASSEKPAGELFF. Here the CDR3 DNA reads TGTGCCAGCAGTGAAAAGCCGGCCGGGGAGCTGTTTTTT.

The rearrangement links TRBV5-6 to TRBJ2-1; 8 nucleotides align to TRBD2. The CDR3 is made up of 16 amino acids. Germline loops: CDR1 SGHDT, CDR2 YYEEEE. Trimming took 4 bases from V and 4 from J; bases not matched to a gene: 10. The CDR3 spells CASSGRTGGGYNEQFF. The CDR3 nucleotides are TGTGCCAGCAGCGGCAGAACTGGCGGGGGGTACAATGAGCAGTTCTTC.

The chain uses TRBV10-3 and TRBJ1-1, with D perhaps TRBD1 (5 bases). This CDR3 has 16 amino acids. Between the trimmed V and J ends, which lost 11 bases and 1 base, there was a span of 23 bases. In germline, CDR1 is ENHRY, CDR2 SYGVKD. CDR3 in DNA: TGTGCCCCCCGGGGGGGTTTGACGGTCCCGAACACTGAAGCTTTCTTT. Protein sequence: CAPRGGLTVPNTEAFF.

The V gene is TRBV14, the J gene TRBJ2-1; D might be TRBD1 (6 bases). V gave up 8 bases and J gave up 7 bases, with 24 bases separating them. This CDR3 has 16 amino acids. Germline V CDR1 and CDR2: SGHDN, FVKESK. CDR3 sequence reads: CASAGPQGAPVNEQFF. DNA of the CDR3: TGTGCCAGCGCAGGACCACAGGGTGCCCCCGTTAATGAGCAGTTCTTC.

This clone was recorded once. The rearrangement links TRBV19 to TRBJ2-3, with D perhaps matching TRBD1 (6 bases). Trimming took off 0 bases at V and 3 bases at J, with 13 bases between the two ends. Germline CDR1 LNHDA, CDR2 SQIVND (reference sequence). The CDR3 is 16 amino acids. Here the CDR3 reads CASSIETGRSTDTQYF. The CDR3 DNA follows: TGTGCCAGTAGTATAGAAACAGGGCGGAGTACAGATACGCAGTATTTT.

The CDR3 DNA is TGTGCCATCAGTGAGGGACAGGGTAGGGATGAAGCTTTCTTT. This translates into CAISEGQGRDEAFF. The chain carries TRBV10-3 and TRBJ1-1, with 8 bases identical to TRBD1. The ends lost 2 bases at V and 7 bases at J; junction bases unmatched: 6. CDR3 length: 14 amino acids. Germline CDR1 is ENHRY and CDR2 is SYGVKD.

This rearrangement joins TRBV29-1 to TRBJ1-1; perhaps TRBD1 as D (6 bases). The V end was cut by 0 bases, the J end by 6 bases, with 14 bases between. Germline CDR1 is SQVTM and CDR2 is ANQGSEA. The CDR3 runs 14 residues. The DNA for the CDR3 is TGCAGCGTTGAAGAAGTCCCGGGACAACCTGAAGCTTTCTTT. As protein: CSVEEVPGQPEAFF.

The chain uses TRBV14 and TRBJ2-5; 9 bases match TRBD2. V was clipped by 0 bases and J by 2 bases; unmatched bases: 16. From germline, CDR1 is SGHDN and CDR2 FVKESK. The CDR3 totals 20 residues. CDR3 residues: CASSQDQTKGLAGRQETQYF. The DNA of the CDR3 is TGTGCCAGCAGCCAAGATCAAACTAAGGGGCTAGCGGGGAGACAAGAGACCCAGTACTTC.